These T cell receptor beta chains were read from a single sample in a study of T cells in Graves' hyperthyroidism and ophthalmopathy. One entry per CDR3 protein, called by TCRdb with MiXCR from the multiplex PCR reads. The table lists hundreds of thousands of distinct CDR3 sequences, over 35% of them singletons. The sequenced material came from blood. Receptors originate from a man younger than 30 with Graves' hyperthyroidism. CDR3s include the opening cysteine and the closing phenylalanine or tryptophan. Each record gives: clone size, J gene, D gene, V gene, CDR3 protein, CDR3 DNA. D genes are given only for firm matches. Part of the rows lack a size; the others show once, few, many or a class for expanded clones.

>NA|TRBJ2-7|NA|TRBV20-1
CSPGPSYEQYF
TGCAGTCCGGGACCGAGTTACGAGCAGTACTTC
>few|TRBJ1-1|NA|TRBV15
CATSREKQKGRGRAEAFF
TGTGCCACCAGCAGAGAGAAGCAGAAGGGTAGGGGAAGGGCTGAAGCTTTCTTT
>few|TRBJ2-7|TRBD1|TRBV20-1
CSARDRVNSYEQYF
TGCAGTGCCCGGGACAGGGTAAATTCCTACGAGCAGTACTTC
>NA|TRBJ1-2|NA|TRBV11-1
CASSEWGLGYSYTF
TGTGCCAGCAGCGAATGGGGATTGGGCTATAGCTACACCTTC
>NA|TRBJ2-7|NA|TRBV10-3
CAISTSSETYEQYF
TGTGCCATCAGTACTAGCAGTGAAACCTACGAGCAGTACTTC
>NA|TRBJ2-7|NA|TRBV6-2/TRBV6-3
CASSANRDTHEQYF
TGTGCCAGCAGTGCGAACCGGGACACTCACGAGCAGTACTTC
>NA|TRBJ1-3|NA|TRBV12-3/TRBV12-4
CASSVMQGSGNTIYF
TGTGCCAGCAGTGTAATGCAGGGATCTGGAAACACCATATATTTT
>NA|TRBJ2-7|NA|TRBV12-3/TRBV12-4
CASSVVNLALGEQYF
TGTGCCAGCAGTGTTGTGAACTTAGCCCTGGGGGAGCAGTACTTC
>few|TRBJ1-1|TRBD1|TRBV28
CASSRGWDRNTEAFF
TGTGCCAGCAGTCGAGGGTGGGACAGAAACACTGAAGCTTTCTTT
>NA|TRBJ2-2|NA|TRBV19
CASTDLGGRPGELFF
TGTGCCAGTACCGACCTTGGAGGGAGGCCCGGGGAGCTGTTTTTT
>few|TRBJ2-2|NA|TRBV9
CASSVAAGPTGELFF
TGTGCCAGCAGCGTAGCGGCGGGACCTACCGGGGAGCTGTTTTTT
>NA|TRBJ2-5|NA|TRBV7-9
CASSRNLQEETQYF
TGCGCCAGCAGCCGAAACTTACAGGAAGAGACCCAGTACTTC
>many|TRBJ1-2|TRBD1|TRBV7-2
CASSLETGRPPGYTF
TGTGCCAGCAGCTTAGAGACAGGGAGGCCACCTGGCTACACCTTC
>NA|TRBJ1-2|NA|TRBV12-3/TRBV12-4
CASSAVPASYTF
TGTGCCAGCAGCGCCGTCCCGGCTAGCTACACCTTC
>NA|TRBJ1-3|TRBD1|TRBV29-1
CSASTGGDYGYTIYF
TGCAGCGCCTCGACAGGGGGGGACTATGGCTACACCATATATTTT
>NA|TRBJ2-5|NA|TRBV5-6
CASSLDGPGETQYF
TGTGCCAGCAGCTTGGACGGGCCCGGGGAGACCCAGTACTTC
>NA|TRBJ2-2|NA|TRBV19
CASSIILNTGELFF
TGTGCCAGTAGTATAATATTGAACACCGGGGAGCTGTTTTTT
>NA|TRBJ2-7|NA|TRBV11-2
CASSLDWGGPYEQYF
TGTGCCAGCAGCTTAGATTGGGGGGGCCCCTACGAGCAGTACTTC
>NA|TRBJ1-3|NA|TRBV10-3
CAISEGRSSGNTIYF
TGTGCCATCAGTGAGGGCAGGAGCTCTGGAAACACCATATATTTT
>NA|TRBJ2-3|NA|TRBV24-1
CATSEEYADTQYF
TGTGCCACCAGTGAAGAGTACGCAGATACGCAGTATTTT
>NA|TRBJ1-3|NA|TRBV29-1
CSVENPGLMAGNTIYF
TGCAGCGTTGAAAATCCGGGGTTGATGGCTGGAAACACCATATATTTT
>NA|TRBJ2-7|TRBD2|TRBV7-6
CASSSGLAGGSYEQYF
TGTGCCAGCAGCTCGGGACTAGCGGGGGGATCCTACGAGCAGTACTTC
>NA|TRBJ2-7|NA|TRBV29-1
CSVEIGGSEQYF
TGCAGCGTTGAAATCGGGGGATCCGAGCAGTACTTC
>few|TRBJ2-2|NA|TRBV6-5
CASSWTADTGELFF
TGTGCCAGCAGTTGGACAGCGGACACCGGGGAGCTGTTTTTT
>NA|TRBJ1-5|NA|TRBV7-9
CASSPPGVGNQPQHF
TGTGCCAGCAGCCCCCCGGGGGTAGGCAATCAGCCCCAGCATTTT
>many|TRBJ1-2|TRBD1|TRBV9
CASSEKQGAHGYTF
TGTGCCAGCAGCGAGAAACAGGGGGCGCACGGCTACACCTTC
>NA|TRBJ2-5|NA|TRBV7-8
CASSLSEGQETQYF
TGTGCCAGCAGCTTGTCCGAGGGCCAAGAGACCCAGTACTTC
>many|TRBJ1-1|NA|TRBV2
CASSLNGAEAFF
TGTGCCAGCAGCCTTAATGGAGCTGAAGCTTTCTTT
>NA|TRBJ2-7|TRBD1|TRBV5-5
CASSYRDRVLEQYF
TGTGCCAGCTCGTACCGGGACAGAGTCCTCGAGCAGTACTTC
>NA|TRBJ2-7|NA|TRBV9
CASSPASATYEQYF
TGTGCCAGCAGCCCGGCCTCGGCTACCTACGAGCAGTACTTC
>many|TRBJ2-7|NA|TRBV7-6
CASSLSQGYPAAEQYF
TGTGCCAGCAGCTTAAGTCAGGGTTACCCCGCGGCCGAGCAGTACTTC
>NA|TRBJ2-7|TRBD2|TRBV10-2
CASRALAGAGGLSYEQYF
TGCGCCAGCAGGGCCCTAGCGGGGGCCGGGGGCCTCTCCTACGAGCAGTACTTC
>few|TRBJ1-5|NA|TRBV12-3/TRBV12-4
CASTSGGQPQHF
TGTGCCAGCACGAGCGGGGGACAGCCCCAGCATTTT
>NA|TRBJ1-2|NA|TRBV5-1
CASSPDGGPYGYTF
TGCGCCAGCAGCCCCGATGGAGGTCCCTATGGCTACACCTTC
>NA|TRBJ1-1|NA|TRBV2
CAGTKRTVATEAFF
TGTGCCGGGACGAAAAGGACAGTTGCTACTGAAGCTTTCTTT
>NA|TRBJ2-5|TRBD1|TRBV4-3
CASSRQTQGAQETQYF
TGCGCCAGCAGCCGACAAACACAGGGGGCCCAAGAGACCCAGTACTTC
>few|TRBJ2-6|NA|TRBV29-1
CSPGNTGANVLTF
TGCAGCCCCGGCAACACTGGGGCCAACGTCCTGACTTTC
>NA|TRBJ1-6|NA|TRBV4-1
CASSHGGFRWNSPLHF
TGCGCCAGCAGCCACGGGGGCTTTAGATGGAATTCACCCCTCCACTTT
>few|TRBJ2-7|NA|TRBV19
CASRPEGTATYEQYF
TGTGCCAGTCGACCCGAGGGGACTGCAACCTACGAGCAGTACTTC
>NA|TRBJ2-5|NA|TRBV18
CASRRDATQYF
TGTGCCAGCCGGCGAGACGCAACCCAGTACTTC
>NA|TRBJ2-5|NA|TRBV7-9
CASSLAGYPEAQYF
TGTGCCAGCAGCTTAGCCGGGTACCCAGAGGCCCAGTACTTC